A single sample is the source of the 12 T cell receptor beta chains below, sequenced in a study of CD8 T cells in Susac syndrome (dated by TCRdb to about 2019). Library prep was done by the immunoSEQ multiplex PCR assay. RNA was extracted with the RNeasy kit and about 0.5 to 1 ug was reverse transcribed using random hexamers. In-frame beta chains were kept once TCRdb had trimmed the public reads at Q25 with fastp and called clones with MiXCR. When rows share a CDR3 protein, they turn into one entry using the most common DNA and genes. In this sample the table shows some 130,000 distinct CDR3 sequences, approximately 95% of which occur a single time. Of the sample, roughly 0.2% falls within the top ten clones. The sequenced sample consisted of CD8+ T cells from PBMCs. The receptors here all came from a human donor with Susac syndrome.

The J gene is TRBJ1-5, the V gene TRBV9; D is unclear. This CDR3 region has 13 residues. Germline assignment: CDR1 SGDLS and CDR2 YYNGEE. V lost 0 bases and J lost 3, with 4 bases in between. This CDR3 reads CASSVGHNQPQHF. The CDR3 nucleotides read TGTGCCAGCAGCGTAGGACACAATCAGCCCCAGCATTTT. The whole variable domain, filled in from reference TRBV9 and TRBJ1-5, reads DSGVTQTPKHLITATGQRVTLRCSPRSGDLSVYWYQQSLDQGLQFLIQYYNGEERAKGNILERFSAQQFPDLHSELNLSSLELGDSALYFCASSVGHNQPQHFGDGTRLSIL.

The chain has TRBV9 and TRBJ2-1; 9 bases line up with TRBD2. V lost 1 base to trimming and J lost 2 bases; unmatched junction nucleotides: 1. This CDR3 has 15 residues. Germline CDR1 reads SGDLS; CDR2 reads YYNGEE. As DNA, the CDR3 is TGTGCCAGCAGCGTACGGACTAGCGCCTACAATGAGCAGTTCTTC. Protein sequence: CASSVRTSAYNEQFF. Based on the CDR3 plus reference TRBV9 and TRBJ2-1, the full variable domain is DSGVTQTPKHLITATGQRVTLRCSPRSGDLSVYWYQQSLDQGLQFLIQYYNGEERAKGNILERFSAQQFPDLHSELNLSSLELGDSALYFCASSVRTSAYNEQFFGPGTRLTVL.

CDR3 DNA sequence: TGTGCCAGCAGTTTAGGTAGCGGGAGTCCCCATGAGCAGTTCTTC. This codes for CASSLGSGSPHEQFF. This chain uses TRBV27 with TRBJ2-1, with 9 bases lining up with TRBD2. This CDR3 is built from 15 residues. The J segment lost 8 bases and the V segment lost 2 bases, leaving 7 bases of the junction unmatched. Germline lookup yields CDR1 MNHEY and CDR2 SMNVEV (reference sequence).

The chain joins TRBV11-3 to TRBJ1-2; D is ambiguous. The V gene lost 5 bases and the J gene lost 4 bases, with 11 bases spanning the gap. This CDR3 is built from 13 residues. The V gene's germline CDR1 is SGHNT and CDR2 YENEEA. The chain's CDR3 is CASSPDKLYGYTF. The CDR3 DNA sequence: TGTGCCAGCAGCCCAGACAAGCTCTATGGCTACACCTTC.

The rearrangement joins TRBV4-2 to TRBJ2-1; 13 positions match TRBD2. Germline V gene lookup returns CDR1 LGHNA and CDR2 YNFKEQ. The V gene end was trimmed by 1 base and the J gene end by 4 bases; junction bases not matched to a gene: 7. The CDR3 consists of 18 residues. For the CDR3, the DNA is TGTGCCAGCAGCCAAGCTCTGGGGACTAGCGGGGCGTACAATGAGCAGTTCTTC. This gives the protein CASSQALGTSGAYNEQFF.

This chain connects TRBV19 to TRBJ1-4; D remains unclear. This CDR3 spans 12 amino acids. V dropped 2 bases and J dropped 8 bases, with 6 bases sitting between them. Germline V gene sequence: CDR1 LNHDA, CDR2 SQIVND (reference sequence). The CDR3 coding sequence is TGTGCCAGTAGTATAAGGACGGAAAAACTGTTTTTT. This translates into CASSIRTEKLFF.

The chain couples TRBV11-2 to TRBJ2-4; D gene uncertain. CDR1 is SGHAT and CDR2 is FQNNGV in the germline V gene. Trimming removed 0 bases at V and 7 bases at J, with 7 bases between. The CDR3 is 13 residues long. The CDR3 sequence: CASSLDRRNIQYF. As DNA, the CDR3 is TGTGCCAGCAGCTTAGACAGAAGGAACATTCAGTACTTC.

The chain is built from TRBV27 and TRBJ2-1; possibly TRBD2 for D (6 bases). CDR1 and CDR2 from the germline V gene are MNHEY and SMNVEV (reference sequence). Trimming took 5 bases from V and 0 from J, leaving 14 bases between them. This CDR3 is built from 16 residues. CDR3 sequence: CASSVGGPSSYNEQFF. CDR3 nucleotides: TGTGCCAGCAGTGTCGGGGGTCCAAGCTCCTACAATGAGCAGTTCTTC.

The chain is built from TRBV7-9 and TRBJ2-3; 9 bases are shared with TRBD2. This CDR3 is 18 amino acids long. CDR1 SEHNR and CDR2 FQNEAQ come from the germline V gene (reference sequence). The junction had 12 bases not matched to a gene; V was cut back by 5 bases and J by 0 bases. CDR3 DNA sequence: TGTGCCAGCAGCGTTACTGGGACGCGGGAGGGGAGCACAGATACGCAGTATTTT. Residues: CASSVTGTREGSTDTQYF.

This rearrangement joins TRBV24-1 to TRBJ1-5, with TRBD1 as a possible D gene (5 bases). The germline CDR1 and CDR2 sequences are KGHDR and SFDVKD. V shed 3 bases and J shed 5 bases, with 10 bases lying between them. The CDR3 runs to 14 residues. CDR3 bases: TGTGCCACCAGTGATGGTGACAGTTATCAGCCCCAGCATTTT. It codes for CATSDGDSYQPQHF.

This chain joins TRBV7-9 and TRBJ1-1; TRBD1 might be the D (6 bases). The CDR3 extends over 15 amino acids. CDR1 is SEHNR and CDR2 is FQNEAQ in the germline V gene (reference sequence). Trimming removed 5 bases from V and 6 bases from J, with 19 bases in between. The CDR3 loop reads CASSPGVYGGAEAFF. In DNA, the CDR3 is TGTGCCAGCAGCCCAGGGGTGTATGGAGGCGCTGAAGCTTTCTTT.

This CDR3 is CATNRPPGYGYTF. CDR3 coding DNA: TGTGCCACCAACCGGCCCCCTGGCTATGGCTACACCTTC. The V call is TRBV9, the J call TRBJ1-2; D is uncertain. The germline V and J ends were trimmed by 9 bases and 4 bases, with 16 bases remaining between them. The CDR3 loop spans 13 amino acids. CDR1 is SGDLS, CDR2 YYNGEE, per germline. The variable domain in full, completed from reference TRBV9 and TRBJ1-2, reads DSGVTQTPKHLITATGQRVTLRCSPRSGDLSVYWYQQSLDQGLQFLIQYYNGEERAKGNILERFSAQQFPDLHSELNLSSLELGDSALYFCATNRPPGYGYTFGSGTRLTVV.